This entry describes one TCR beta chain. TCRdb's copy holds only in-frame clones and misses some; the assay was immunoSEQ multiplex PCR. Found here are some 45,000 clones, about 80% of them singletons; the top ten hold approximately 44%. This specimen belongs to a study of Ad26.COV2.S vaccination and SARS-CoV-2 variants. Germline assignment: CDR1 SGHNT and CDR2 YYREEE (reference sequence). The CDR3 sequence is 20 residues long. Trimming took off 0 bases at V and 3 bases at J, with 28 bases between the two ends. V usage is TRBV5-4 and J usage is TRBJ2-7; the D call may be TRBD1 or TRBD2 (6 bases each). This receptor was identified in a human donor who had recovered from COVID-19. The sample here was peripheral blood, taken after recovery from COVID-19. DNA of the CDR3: TGTGCCAGCAGCTTGGACTCATTGGGGACGGGGCTGGGGGGCCTCTACGAGCAGTACGTC. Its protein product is CASSLDSLGTGLGGLYEQYV.